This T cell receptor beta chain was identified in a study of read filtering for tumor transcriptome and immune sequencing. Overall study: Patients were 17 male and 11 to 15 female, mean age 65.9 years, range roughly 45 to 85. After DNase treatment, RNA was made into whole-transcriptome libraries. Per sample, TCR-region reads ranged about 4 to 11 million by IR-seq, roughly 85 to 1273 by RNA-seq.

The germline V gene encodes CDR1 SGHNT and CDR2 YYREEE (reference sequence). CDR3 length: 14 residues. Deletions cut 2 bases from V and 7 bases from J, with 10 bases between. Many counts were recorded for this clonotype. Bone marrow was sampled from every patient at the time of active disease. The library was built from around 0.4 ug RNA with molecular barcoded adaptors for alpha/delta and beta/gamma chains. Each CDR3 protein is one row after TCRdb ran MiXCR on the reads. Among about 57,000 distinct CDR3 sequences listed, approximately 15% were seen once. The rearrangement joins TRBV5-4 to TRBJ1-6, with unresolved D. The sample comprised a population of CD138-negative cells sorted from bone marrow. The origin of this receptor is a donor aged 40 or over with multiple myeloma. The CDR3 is CASSFFGLNSPLHF. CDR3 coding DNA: TGTGCCAGCAGCTTCTTCGGGTTGAATTCACCCCTCCACTTT.